This entry lists 10 T cell receptor beta chains sequenced from one sample in a study of cytomegalovirus exposure and HLA in healthy donors. This PCR relied on a set of 60 Vbeta primers and 13 Jbeta primers. The protocol was immunoSEQ multiplex PCR, while the TCRdb copy is restricted to in-frame clones and leaves out a portion. The data show 90,000 to 120,000 clones, around 77% seen once. Sequenced material: PBMCs. These receptors were obtained from a male donor in good health and CMV-seronegative.

This chain connects TRBV2 to TRBJ2-5; the match to TRBD2 covers 9 bases. With V trimmed by 6 bases and J by 5 bases, 7 bases remained unmatched. This CDR3 has 14 residues. Germline V CDR1 and CDR2: SNHLY, FYNNEI. The chain's CDR3 is CASRGLAKDETQYF. CDR3 nucleotides: TGTGCCAGCAGGGGACTAGCAAAAGACGAGACCCAGTACTTC.

The rearrangement uses TRBV2 and TRBJ2-1; 8 positions agree with TRBD2. With 10 bases clipped from V and 2 bases from J, the junction kept 7 bases outside the gene matches. CDR1 and CDR2 from the germline V gene are SNHLY and FYNNEI. The CDR3 totals 14 residues. The CDR3 protein is CATEAGLAYNEQFF. Here the CDR3 DNA reads TGTGCCACAGAGGCGGGACTAGCCTACAATGAGCAGTTCTTC.

This clone appeared a single time. The rearrangement links TRBV28 to TRBJ2-5; 9 nucleotides align to TRBD2. Germline V gene sequence: CDR1 MDHEN, CDR2 SYDVKM. The trim removed 5 bases at V and 5 bases at J, leaving 18 bases unmatched. The CDR3 is made up of 18 amino acids. CDR3 sequence reads: CASSRGTSGLSPHETQYF. The CDR3 nucleotides are TGTGCCAGCAGTCGTGGAACTAGCGGGTTGTCCCCTCATGAGACCCAGTACTTC.

This clone was counted a few times. This rearrangement joins TRBV5-4 to TRBJ2-7; D is possibly TRBD2 (5 bases). There are 13 residues in the CDR3. Germline assignment: CDR1 SGHNT and CDR2 YYREEE (reference sequence). V lost 3 bases and J 3 bases, leaving 10 bases between the germline ends. For the CDR3, the DNA is TGTGCCAGCAGCTCTGGACTGGGCTACGAGCAGTACTTC. The encoded protein is CASSSGLGYEQYF. The full variable domain, in which reference TRBV5-4 and TRBJ2-7 provide the parts outside the CDR3, is ETGVTQSPTHLIKTRGQQVTLRCSSQSGHNTVSWYQQALGQGPQFIFQYYREEENGRGNFPPRFSGLQFPNYSSELNVNALELDDSALYLCASSSGLGYEQYFGPGTRLTVT.

The chain combines TRBV10-3 with TRBJ2-7, with D tentatively TRBD2 (5 bases). CDR1 is ENHRY and CDR2 is SYGVKD in the germline V gene. This CDR3 spans 14 amino acids. Trimming removed 3 bases at V and 3 bases at J, with 12 bases between. The chain's CDR3 is CAISDREGGYEQYF. CDR3 DNA: TGTGCCATCAGTGATAGGGAAGGAGGCTACGAGCAGTACTTC.

This clone was counted a few times. The chain combines TRBV5-4 with TRBJ2-2, with 9 bases identical to TRBD1. The CDR3 loop spans 14 amino acids. Trimming removed 4 bases from V and 6 bases from J; junction bases left unmatched: 4. From germline, CDR1 is SGHNT and CDR2 YYREEE (reference sequence). As DNA, the CDR3 is TGTGCCAGCAGCCCGGGGACAGGGCCCGGGGAGCTGTTTTTT. It specifies CASSPGTGPGELFF.

This clone has only one observation. The rearrangement links TRBV27 to TRBJ2-1; no definite D call. V gave up 2 bases and J gave up 3 bases, with 8 bases separating them. There are 14 residues in the CDR3. The germline V gene encodes CDR1 MNHEY and CDR2 SMNVEV (reference sequence). The CDR3 DNA sequence: TGTGCCAGCAGTTTACGTCGACTCTACAATGAGCAGTTCTTC. Translation: CASSLRRLYNEQFF.

The CDR3 DNA follows: TGTGCCTGGAATAGACAGGGGGGCTATGGCTACACCTTC. Its protein product is CAWNRQGGYGYTF. The chain links TRBV30 to TRBJ1-2, with 9 bases identical to TRBD1. This CDR3 is built from 13 residues. CDR1 is GTSNPN and CDR2 is SVGIG in the germline V gene (reference sequence). J gave up 4 bases and V 4 bases, and 4 bases lay outside the gene matches.

This chain joins TRBV30 and TRBJ2-1, with TRBD2 matching over 10 bases. Germline CDR1 is GTSNPN and CDR2 is SVGIG (reference sequence). This CDR3 spans 15 amino acids. V dropped 1 base and J dropped 6; count of bases not matched to a gene: 6. The CDR3 here is CAWSEASGSINEQFF. For the CDR3, the DNA is TGTGCCTGGAGTGAAGCTAGCGGGAGTATCAATGAGCAGTTCTTC.

This clone appeared a single time. V usage is TRBV28 and J usage is TRBJ1-5; D remains ambiguous. CDR3 length equals 14 residues. Germline-derived CDR1 and CDR2 are MDHEN and SYDVKM. V gave up 3 bases and J gave up 7 bases, with 13 bases separating them. The CDR3 nucleotides are TGTGCCAGCAGTTTCCCCGGTGGGCCACAGCCCCAGCATTTT. Translated, it gives CASSFPGGPQPQHF.